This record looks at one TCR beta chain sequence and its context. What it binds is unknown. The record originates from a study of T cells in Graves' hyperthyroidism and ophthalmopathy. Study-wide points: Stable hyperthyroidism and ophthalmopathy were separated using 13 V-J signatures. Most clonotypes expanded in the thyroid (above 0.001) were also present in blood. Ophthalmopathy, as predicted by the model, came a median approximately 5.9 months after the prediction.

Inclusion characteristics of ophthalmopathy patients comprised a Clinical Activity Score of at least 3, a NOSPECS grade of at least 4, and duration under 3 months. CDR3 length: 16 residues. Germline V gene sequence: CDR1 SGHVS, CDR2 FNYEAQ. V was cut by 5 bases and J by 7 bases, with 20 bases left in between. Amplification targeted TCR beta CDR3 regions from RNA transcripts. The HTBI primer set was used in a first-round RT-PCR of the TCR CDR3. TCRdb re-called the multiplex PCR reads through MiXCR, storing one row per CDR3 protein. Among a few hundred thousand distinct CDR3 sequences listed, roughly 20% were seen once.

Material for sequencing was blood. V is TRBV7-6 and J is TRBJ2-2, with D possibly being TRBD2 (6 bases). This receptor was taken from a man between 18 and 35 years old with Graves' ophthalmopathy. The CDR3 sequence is CASSHPGVAADGELFF. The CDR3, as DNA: TGTGCCAGCAGCCACCCGGGGGTAGCGGCCGACGGGGAGCTGTTTTTT.